This TCR beta chain comes out of a study of blood T cell repertoires in COVID-19. Sequencing used immunoSEQ multiplex PCR; TCRdb keeps in-frame clones, though not all of them. The table includes 40,000 to 50,000 clones, approximately 90% detected once. Germline assignment: CDR1 MNHEY and CDR2 SVGAGI. The V end was cut by 0 bases, the J end by 0 bases, with 5 bases between. There are 14 residues in the CDR3. In its sample, this clone was seen once. The rearrangement links TRBV6-5 to TRBJ1-2; D unresolved. The TCR sequence derives from a woman aged 45-65 years who had recovered from COVID-19. The sequencing input was PBMCs or T cells enriched from blood (not recorded which). The CDR3 spells CASSYSASNYGYTF. The CDR3 region has the DNA TGTGCCAGCAGTTACTCGGCATCTAACTATGGCTACACCTTC.